A single sample gave rise to the 23 T cell receptor beta chains below, sequenced in a study of radiotherapy plus CTLA-4 blockade in lung cancer. Here immunoSEQ multiplex PCR was the method, and the copy in TCRdb shows in-frame clones only, minus some. The sample records over 30,000 clones, over 60% being singletons. Sequences were derived from peripheral blood, sampled from a patient treated with radiotherapy plus ipilimumab. Source of these receptors: a human donor with non-small cell lung cancer whose response to radiotherapy plus ipilimumab could not be evaluated.

The rearrangement joins TRBV6-5 to TRBJ2-2; D ambiguous. The CDR3 totals 14 residues. CDR1 is MNHEY, CDR2 SVGAGI, per germline. The V end lost 0 bases, the J end lost 4 bases, and 6 bases lay between the germline ends. The CDR3 DNA reads as TGTGCCAGCAGTTACTCCCACACCACCGGGGAGCTGTTTTTT. It encodes CASSYSHTTGELFF.

This clone came up a few times. CDR3 loop: CASSRIARETRSGYTF. The CDR3 coding sequence is TGTGCCAGCAGCCGAATCGCCCGGGAAACAAGGAGTGGCTACACCTTC. This sequence joins TRBV28 and TRBJ1-2; D remains unclear. Trimming removed 6 bases at V and 7 bases at J, with 24 bases between. The CDR3 runs to 16 residues. The germline gives CDR1 MDHEN, CDR2 SYDVKM.

CDR3 in amino acids: CARSLDRSSYNSPLHF. DNA of the CDR3: TGTGCCAGAAGCTTGGACAGGAGCTCCTATAATTCACCCCTCCACTTT. V and J are TRBV5-3 and TRBJ1-6; a possible D gene is TRBD1 (5 bases). TRBV5-3 carries the ORF label, with uncertain function. V gave up 0 bases and J gave up 0 bases, with 7 bases separating them. This CDR3 comprises 16 residues.

The chain couples TRBV19 to TRBJ2-7, with a tentative D call TRBD2 (6 bases). The CDR3 totals 13 residues. The germline V and J ends were trimmed by 3 bases and 4 bases, with 10 bases remaining between them. Per the germline V gene, CDR1 is LNHDA and CDR2 is SQIVND (reference sequence). The CDR3 reads CASSIGGGYEQYF. CDR3 in DNA: TGTGCCAGTAGTATTGGAGGAGGGTACGAGCAGTACTTC.

This clone came up once. The V and J genes are TRBV2 and TRBJ2-5, with D unclear. The CDR3 covers 14 residues. The germline V gene encodes CDR1 SNHLY and CDR2 FYNNEI. The V gene lost 4 bases and the J gene lost 5 bases, with 14 bases spanning the gap. The CDR3: CASSASTAQETQYF. The CDR3 DNA reads as TGTGCCAGCAGTGCCTCTACGGCACAGGAGACCCAGTACTTC.

The sample holds a few counts of this clone. The CDR3, as DNA: TGTGCCAGCAGCTTAGCTAGCGGGAGGGCCGTTGAGCAGTTCTTC. Amino acids: CASSLASGRAVEQFF. The chain links TRBV7-2 to TRBJ2-1, with 11 bases fitting TRBD2. The CDR3 extends over 15 amino acids. Germline assignment: CDR1 SGHTA and CDR2 FQGNSA. V lost 0 bases and J lost 9; bases outside the gene matches: 4. Drawing the rest from reference TRBV7-2 and TRBJ2-1, the complete variable domain is GAGVSQSPSNKVTEKGKDVELRCDPISGHTALYWYRQSLGQGLEFLIYFQGNSAPDKSGLPSDRFSAERTGGSVSTLTIQRTQQEDSAVYLCASSLASGRAVEQFFGPGTRLTVL.

The CDR3 sequence is CASGPGQGADTQYF. Here the CDR3 DNA reads TGTGCTAGTGGTCCTGGACAGGGCGCAGATACGCAGTATTTT. The chain couples TRBV12-5 to TRBJ2-3; TRBD1 matches at 8 bases. Germline V lookup: CDR1 LGHNT, CDR2 FRNRAP. This CDR3 is 14 amino acids long. Losses at the gene ends were 5 bases for V and 4 bases for J; bases not matched to a gene: 5.

The V and J genes are TRBV4-2 and TRBJ2-5; 10 positions agree with TRBD1. The J call is in doubt because the DNA end fits TRBJ2-7 better. Germline V gives CDR1 LGHNA, CDR2 YNFKEQ. This CDR3 region has 15 residues. CDR3 loop: CASSQDRTGGYEQYF. The CDR3 region has the DNA TGTGCCAGCAGCCAAGACCGGACAGGGGGTTACGAGCAGTACTTC.

This clone is medium-sized within its sample. Here the CDR3 reads CASSQFQLPYNEQFF. The CDR3 DNA sequence: TGTGCCAGCAGCCAATTTCAACTACCCTACAATGAGCAGTTCTTC. The rearrangement uses TRBV14 and TRBJ2-1; no reliable D call. The V and J ends lost 2 bases and 2 bases respectively, with 10 bases between them. Germline V gene data show CDR1 as SGHDN and CDR2 as FVKESK. The CDR3 contains 15 residues.

The V call is TRBV6-6, the J call TRBJ2-1; possibly TRBD1 for D (6 bases). Germline V gene sequence: CDR1 MNHNY, CDR2 SVGAGI (reference sequence). Trimming took off 7 bases at V and 12 bases at J, with 22 bases between the two ends. This CDR3 contains 14 residues. The CDR3 coding sequence is TGTGCCAGCACCAGGGGCCCCTCCGAGATATGGCAGTTCTTC. As protein: CASTRGPSEIWQFF.

The CDR3, as DNA: TGTGCCAGTAGTATCGGGTTCTCCTACAATGAGCAGTTCTTC. Its protein is CASSIGFSYNEQFF. The rearrangement uses TRBV19 and TRBJ2-1, with D unresolved. There are 14 residues in the CDR3. CDR1 is LNHDA, CDR2 SQIVND, per germline (reference sequence). Between the trimmed V and J ends, which lost 3 bases and 0 bases, there was a span of 6 bases.

Written as DNA, the CDR3 is TGTGCCAGCAGCTTAGATGCAGGGGCGAACACCGGGGAGCTGTTTTTT. Its translation: CASSLDAGANTGELFF. The V call is TRBV11-2, the J call TRBJ2-2, with D tentatively TRBD1 (6 bases). The V gene lost 0 bases and the J gene lost 0 bases, with 8 bases spanning the gap. The germline V gene has CDR1 SGHAT and CDR2 FQNNGV. CDR3 length: 16 amino acids.

A few counts support this clone. J is TRBJ2-1 and V is TRBV11-3; D is unclear. V was trimmed by 5 bases and J by 9 bases, leaving 11 bases between them. CDR1 is SGHNT and CDR2 is YENEEA in the germline V gene. This CDR3 is 12 amino acids long. The DNA of the CDR3 is TGTGCCAGCAGCCGGAGTCGTGGTGAGCAGTTCTTC. Encoded protein: CASSRSRGEQFF.

The chain links TRBV5-8 to TRBJ2-5; no firm D call. TRBJ2-7 explains the end of the DNA better; the J call may be wrong. There are 13 residues in the CDR3. The germline V gene encodes CDR1 SGHTS and CDR2 YDEGEE. Here the CDR3 DNA reads TGTGCCAGCAGCTTTACGGGTTCCTACGAGCAGTACTTC. Encoded protein: CASSFTGSYEQYF.

This chain joins TRBV7-9 and TRBJ1-3; D remains unclear. This CDR3 contains 13 residues. Trimming took off 1 base at V and 9 bases at J, with 10 bases between the two ends. The germline CDR1 and CDR2 sequences are SEHNR and FQNEAQ (reference sequence). CDR3 nucleotide sequence: TGTGCCAGCAGCTTAGTGGCGGGTGGCACCATATATTTT. Translated: CASSLVAGGTIYF.

This clone is deemed medium-sized. The V call is TRBV5-1, the J call TRBJ2-2; 11 bases agree with TRBD2. Trimming took 0 bases from V and 9 from J; bases not matched to a gene: 1. The CDR3 consists of 14 residues. CDR1 is SGHRS, CDR2 YFSETQ, per germline. CDR3 DNA sequence: TGCGCCAGCAGCTTGGGACTAGCGGGAAGGGAGCTGTTTTTT. Its protein is CASSLGLAGRELFF.

The chain employs TRBV7-2 and TRBJ1-4, with TRBD1 matching 7 bases. Trimming at V came to 4 bases and at J to 13 bases, leaving 9 bases not matched to a gene. Germline assignment: CDR1 SGHTA and CDR2 FQGNSA. This CDR3 has 13 amino acids. The CDR3, as DNA: TGTGCCAGCAGCTCGACGACAGGGTTACGACTGTTTTTT. Translation: CASSSTTGLRLFF.

The rearrangement joins TRBV7-9 to TRBJ2-1; D uncertain. Germline CDR1 and CDR2: SEHNR and FQNEAQ (reference sequence). V shed 5 bases and J shed 5 bases, with 13 bases lying between them. CDR3 size: 14 residues. The CDR3 loop reads CASSPRLVNNEQFF. The CDR3 DNA reads as TGTGCCAGCAGCCCGAGACTCGTCAACAATGAGCAGTTCTTC.

The CDR3 here is CASSLSGTGEEKLFF. The CDR3 bases are TGTGCCAGCAGTTTGTCCGGGACAGGGGAAGAAAAACTGTTTTTT. The gene calls are TRBV28 and TRBJ1-4; 10 bases match TRBD1. The CDR3 has 15 amino acids. CDR1 is MDHEN and CDR2 is SYDVKM in the germline V gene. The V and J ends lost 3 bases and 8 bases, in that order; junction bases with no gene match: 6.

This chain links TRBV2 with TRBJ1-1; a weak D match, TRBD1 (5 bases). CDR3 size: 14 residues. Germline lookup yields CDR1 SNHLY and CDR2 FYNNEI. V was trimmed by 5 bases and J by 6 bases, leaving 16 bases between them. The chain's CDR3 is CASSTYGAWSEAFF. In DNA form, the CDR3 reads TGTGCCAGCAGTACGTATGGGGCTTGGTCTGAAGCTTTCTTT.

The chain has TRBV28 and TRBJ2-7, with 14 bases lining up with TRBD2. The CDR3 covers 16 residues. V shed 7 bases, J shed 4 bases, and the junction held 9 bases outside the gene matches. Germline CDR1 reads MDHEN; CDR2 reads SYDVKM. The CDR3 loop is CASNGGRTSGRYEQYF. As DNA, the CDR3 is TGTGCCAGCAATGGGGGACGGACTAGCGGGAGGTACGAGCAGTACTTC.

The chain has TRBV14 and TRBJ2-7, with D hard to call. Trimming left V 1 base short and J 9 bases short, with 10 bases between. This CDR3 has 12 amino acids. From germline, CDR1 is SGHDN and CDR2 FVKESK. This CDR3 reads CASSQVAQTQYF. CDR3 sequence (DNA): TGTGCCAGCAGCCAAGTCGCACAGACGCAGTACTTC.

CDR3 DNA sequence: TGTGCCAGCAGCTTAGGAGGGACTTTCGTGACGAACACTGAAGCTTTCTTT. Amino acid sequence: CASSLGGTFVTNTEAFF. The rearrangement links TRBV11-2 to TRBJ1-1; tentative D call: TRBD1 (5 bases). CDR3 length equals 17 residues. Trimming shortened V by 1 base and J by 1 base, and 16 bases separated the two germline ends. Germline loops: CDR1 SGHAT, CDR2 FQNNGV.